This TCR beta chain comes out of a study of monozygotic twins with inflammatory bowel disease (dated by TCRdb to the late 2010s). Broadly, across the study: In total, 28 monozygotic twin pairs made up the full study: 19 Danish pairs, all IBD-discordant, plus nine German pairs, of which four were IBD-concordant and five were IBD-discordant. The search for disease-associated traits relied mainly on comparing, within discordant pairs, IBD patients with their genetically identical healthy co-twins. Each individual had, on average, about 151 000 unique TCRalpha sequences and 181 000 unique TCRbeta sequences available for analysis.

From each donor, a roughly 2.7 ml peripheral blood sample was collected into PAXgene tubes and kept at -80 degrees C. Total RNA was isolated from whole blood with the PAXgene blood miRNA kit on an automated QIAcube, without T cell sorting. Peripheral blood from monozygotic twin pairs concordant or discordant for inflammatory bowel disease was subjected to deep TCRalpha and TCRbeta repertoire profiling with unique molecular barcoding. For every twin pair, smoking habits were documented, and each individual was categorised as a current, former or never smoker. Preparation of the library involved 5' RACE. Preparation of each TCR library used approximately 3,700 ng of total RNA. For each sample, cDNA synthesis with SMARTScribe reverse transcriptase was split into eight separate reactions. During cDNA synthesis, unique molecular identifiers containing a 6-nucleotide sample barcode were introduced by template switching. TCRalpha and TCRbeta cDNA was amplified in two nested PCRs of roughly 17 and 9 cycles, and bead purification was carried out after each PCR. Before amplification, the cDNA was both treated with uracil DNA-glycosylase and purified with the QIAquick PCR purification kit. In the second PCR, Illumina TruSeq-compatible adapters and sample-specific barcodes were added. Library quality and concentration were assessed using TapeStation and Qubit, and 5 to 6 ng of each library was pooled. Sequencing of the pooled libraries was done on an Illumina HiSeq2500 single-index Rapid Run using custom sequencing primers and 2 x 100 bp reads. On the authors' methods: MiGEC version 1.2.6 was used for UMI-based consensus assembly to correct PCR and sequencing errors. MiXCR version 2.1.1 handled V(D)J alignment, clonotype assembly and CDR3 extraction. To normalise gene usage, clonotype sharing and MAIT/NKT TCR abundance, the analysis used the top 1000, 10 000 and 20 000 clonotypes per sample. After downsampling to 27 000 UMIs, diversity was calculated as the inverse Simpson index using the vegan R package. Paired Mann-Whitney U tests on discordant twin pairs were used, with Benjamini-Hochberg multiple-testing correction. Each CDR3 protein sequence appears as one entry after TCRdb reprocessed the reads, and no DNA is included. TCRdb, not the original authors, processed these V and J calls. The sample table gives more than 300,000 distinct CDR3 sequences. The ten largest clonotypes hold over 5.5% of the sample.

Results and caveats for the whole study, not just this receptor: The results gave no support for a single strong signal or clonotype linked to IBD. IBD patients had lower TCRbeta repertoire diversity, measured by the inverse Simpson index, than their healthy co-twins. No difference in repertoire similarity was observed between concordant and discordant twins, possibly owing to limited statistical power. Different T cell subtypes could not be distinguished in the analysis. Because patients received different immunosuppressive treatments, the repertoires may have picked up extra background noise and variability between individuals. IBD patients shared fewer clonotypes with other individuals than healthy twins did, most markedly in patients showing signs of disease activity.

The CDR3 goes from the cysteine to the phenylalanine over 13 residues. The DNA sequence is not available. CDR1 and CDR2 (SGHRS, YFSETQ) derive from the germline V gene. Concerning this clonotype: No cognate antigen has been identified for it.

The TCR sequence derives from a human donor with ulcerative colitis or Crohn's disease, or a healthy co-twin of an affected twin (not recorded which). Sequencing was done on a sample of blood. The sequence is built from TRBV5-1 and TRBJ2-2. The CDR3 corresponds to CASSPTSTGELFF.